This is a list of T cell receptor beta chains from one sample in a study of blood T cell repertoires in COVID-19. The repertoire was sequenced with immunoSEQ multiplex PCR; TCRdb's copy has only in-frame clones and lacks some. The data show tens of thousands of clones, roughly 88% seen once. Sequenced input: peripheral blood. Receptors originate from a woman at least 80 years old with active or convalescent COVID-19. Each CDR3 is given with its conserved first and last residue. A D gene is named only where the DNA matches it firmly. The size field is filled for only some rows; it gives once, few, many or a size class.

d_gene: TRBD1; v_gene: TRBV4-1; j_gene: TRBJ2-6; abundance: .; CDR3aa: CASRLRGPLLSSGANVLTF; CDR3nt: TGCGCCAGCAGACTCAGGGGGCCGCTCCTCTCCTCTGGGGCCAACGTCCTGACTTTC
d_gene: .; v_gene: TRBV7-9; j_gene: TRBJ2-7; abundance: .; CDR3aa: CASSFSTSSYEQYF; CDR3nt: TGTGCCAGCAGCTTTAGCACGAGCTCCTACGAGCAGTACTTC
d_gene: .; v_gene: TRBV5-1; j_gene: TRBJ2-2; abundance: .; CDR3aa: CASIPAGAPGTGELFF; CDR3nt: TGCGCCAGCATCCCCGCGGGGGCCCCGGGCACCGGGGAGCTGTTTTTT
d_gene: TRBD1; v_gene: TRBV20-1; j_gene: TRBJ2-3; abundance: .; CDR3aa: CSASDGSGTGSTDTQYF; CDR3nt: TGCAGTGCTAGTGATGGATCCGGGACAGGGAGCACAGATACGCAGTATTTT
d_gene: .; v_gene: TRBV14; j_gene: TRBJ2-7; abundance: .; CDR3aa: CASSQDAGHYEQYF; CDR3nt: TGTGCCAGCAGCCAAGATGCGGGGCACTACGAGCAGTACTTC
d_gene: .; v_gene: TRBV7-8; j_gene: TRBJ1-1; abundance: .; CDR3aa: CASRNAGVNTEAFF; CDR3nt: TGTGCCAGCAGGAATGCGGGTGTTAACACTGAAGCTTTCTTT
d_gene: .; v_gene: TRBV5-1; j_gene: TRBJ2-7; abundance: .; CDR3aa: CASSLGQAGYEQYF; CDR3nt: TGCGCCAGCAGCTTGGGGCAAGCGGGCTACGAGCAGTACTTC
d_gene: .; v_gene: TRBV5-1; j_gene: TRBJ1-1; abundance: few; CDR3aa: CASRSLLSNTEAFF; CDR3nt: TGCGCCAGCCGTAGCCTCCTATCGAACACTGAAGCTTTCTTT
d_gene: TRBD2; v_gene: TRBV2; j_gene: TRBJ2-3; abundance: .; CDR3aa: CASSRLAGGRADTQYF; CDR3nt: TGTGCCAGCAGTCGTCTAGCGGGAGGGCGGGCAGATACGCAGTATTTT
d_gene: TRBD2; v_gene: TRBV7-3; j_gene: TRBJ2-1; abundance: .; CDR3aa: CASSSVAGQQFF; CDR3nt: TGTGCCAGCAGCTCCGTAGCGGGTCAGCAGTTCTTC
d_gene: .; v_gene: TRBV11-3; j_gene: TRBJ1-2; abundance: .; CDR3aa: CASSLGGGENYGYTF; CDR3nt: TGTGCCAGCAGCTTAGGTGGTGGAGAAAACTATGGCTACACCTTC
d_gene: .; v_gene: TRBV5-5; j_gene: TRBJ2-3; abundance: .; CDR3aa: CASSLASADSTDTQYF; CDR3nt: TGTGCCAGCAGCTTAGCTAGCGCCGACTCAACAGATACGCAGTATTTT
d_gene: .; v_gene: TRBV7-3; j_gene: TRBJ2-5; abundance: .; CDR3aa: CASSLAGLAGETQYF; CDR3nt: TGTGCCAGCAGCTTAGCGGGGTTAGCAGGCGAGACCCAGTACTTC
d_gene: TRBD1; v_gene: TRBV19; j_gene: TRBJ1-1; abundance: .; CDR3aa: CASRMDRATEAFF; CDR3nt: TGTGCCAGTAGGATGGACAGGGCCACTGAAGCTTTCTTT
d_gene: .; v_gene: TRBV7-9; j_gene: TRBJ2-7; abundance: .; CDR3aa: CASSTKLATSYEQYF; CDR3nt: TGTGCCAGCAGCACGAAGCTAGCGACCTCCTACGAGCAGTACTTC
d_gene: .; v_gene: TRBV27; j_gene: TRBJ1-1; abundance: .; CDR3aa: CASSPPAGHTEAFF; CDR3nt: TGTGCCAGCAGTCCCCCCGCCGGTCACACTGAAGCTTTCTTT
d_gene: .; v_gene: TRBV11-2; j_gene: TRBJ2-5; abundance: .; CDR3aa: CASSLDYADIRQETQYF; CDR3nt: TGTGCCAGCAGCTTAGATTACGCTGACATAAGACAAGAGACCCAGTACTTC
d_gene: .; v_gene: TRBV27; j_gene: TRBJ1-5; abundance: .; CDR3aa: CASSFTSRGNQPQHF; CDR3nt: TGTGCCAGCAGTTTTACCTCCCGGGGCAATCAGCCCCAGCATTTT
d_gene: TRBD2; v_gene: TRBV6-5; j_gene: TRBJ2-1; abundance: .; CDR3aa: CASRDGLAGGGEQFF; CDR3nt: TGTGCCAGCAGGGACGGACTAGCGGGAGGGGGTGAGCAGTTCTTC
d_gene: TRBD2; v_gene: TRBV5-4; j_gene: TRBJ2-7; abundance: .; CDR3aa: CASSLAVAGGSYEQYF; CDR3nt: TGTGCCAGCAGCTTGGCGGTAGCGGGGGGCTCCTACGAGCAGTACTTC
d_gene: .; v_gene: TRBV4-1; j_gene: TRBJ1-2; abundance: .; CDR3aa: CASSQVMGSPTYGYTF; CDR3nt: TGCGCCAGCAGCCAAGTGATGGGTAGCCCCACCTATGGCTACACCTTC
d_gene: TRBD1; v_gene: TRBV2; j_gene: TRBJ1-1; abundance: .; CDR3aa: CASSQGVDTEAFF; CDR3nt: TGTGCCAGCAGTCAGGGGGTGGACACTGAAGCTTTCTTT
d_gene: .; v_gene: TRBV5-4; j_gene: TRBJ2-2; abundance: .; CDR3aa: CASSRDTNTGELFF; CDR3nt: TGTGCCAGCAGCCGCGACACAAACACCGGGGAGCTGTTTTTT
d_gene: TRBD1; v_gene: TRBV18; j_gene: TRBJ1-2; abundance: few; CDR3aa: CASSLSDRDYGYTF; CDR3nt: TGTGCCAGCTCCTTATCAGACAGGGACTATGGCTACACCTTC
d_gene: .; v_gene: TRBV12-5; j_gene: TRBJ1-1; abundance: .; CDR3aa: CASGLVLTGNTEAFF; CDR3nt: TGTGCTAGTGGTTTGGTACTGACGGGGAACACTGAAGCTTTCTTT
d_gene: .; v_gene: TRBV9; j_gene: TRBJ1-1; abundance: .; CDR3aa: CASSVGDRLNTEAFF; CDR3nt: TGTGCCAGCAGCGTAGGAGACAGACTGAACACTGAAGCTTTCTTT
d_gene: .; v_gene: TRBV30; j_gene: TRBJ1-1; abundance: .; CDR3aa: CAWAKGGMNTEAFF; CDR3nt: TGTGCCTGGGCAAAAGGAGGAATGAACACTGAAGCTTTCTTT
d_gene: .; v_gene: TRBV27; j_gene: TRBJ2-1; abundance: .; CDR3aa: CASSGLEDNEQFF; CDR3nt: TGTGCCAGCAGCGGACTGGAGGACAATGAGCAGTTCTTC
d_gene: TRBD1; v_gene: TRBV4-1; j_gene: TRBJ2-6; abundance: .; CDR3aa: CASSQEPGQGLTRSGANVLTF; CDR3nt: TGCGCCAGCAGCCAAGAACCGGGACAGGGCCTTACGCGGTCTGGGGCCAACGTCCTGACTTTC
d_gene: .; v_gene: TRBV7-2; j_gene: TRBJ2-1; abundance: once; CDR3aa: CASSSRENRNEQFF; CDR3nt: TGTGCCAGCAGCTCCCGAGAAAATCGCAATGAGCAGTTCTTC
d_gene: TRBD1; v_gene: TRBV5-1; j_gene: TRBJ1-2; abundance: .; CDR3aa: CASSLEGQWGYTF; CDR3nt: TGCGCCAGCAGCTTGGAGGGACAGTGGGGCTACACCTTC
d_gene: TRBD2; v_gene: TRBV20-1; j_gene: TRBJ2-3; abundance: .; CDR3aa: CSASGLAGGTDTQYF; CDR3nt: TGCAGTGCTAGTGGTCTAGCGGGAGGGACAGATACGCAGTATTTT
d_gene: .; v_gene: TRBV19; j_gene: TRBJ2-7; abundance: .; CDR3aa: CASSLSGDSYEQYF; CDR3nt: TGTGCCAGTAGTCTCTCAGGGGATTCCTACGAGCAGTACTTC
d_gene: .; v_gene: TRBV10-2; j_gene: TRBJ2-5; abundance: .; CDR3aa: CASSEWKGGMYF; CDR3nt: TGCGCCAGCAGTGAGTGGAAGGGGGGGATGTACTTC
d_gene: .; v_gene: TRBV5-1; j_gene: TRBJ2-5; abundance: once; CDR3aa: CASSLALLQETQYF; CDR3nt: TGCGCCAGCAGCTTGGCCCTTTTACAAGAGACCCAGTACTTC
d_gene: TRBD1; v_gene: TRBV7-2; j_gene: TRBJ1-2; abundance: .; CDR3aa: CASSRNPGQGRGYTF; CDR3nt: TGTGCCAGCAGCCGCAATCCGGGACAGGGTAGGGGCTACACCTTC
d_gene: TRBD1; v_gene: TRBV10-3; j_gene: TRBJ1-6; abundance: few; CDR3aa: CAISEPRGQVNSPLHF; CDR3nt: TGTGCCATCAGTGAGCCCAGGGGACAGGTTAATTCACCCCTCCACTTT
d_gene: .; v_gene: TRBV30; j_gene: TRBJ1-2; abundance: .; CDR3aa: CAWTRGPRGYTF; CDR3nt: TGTGCCTGGACCCGCGGGCCGAGGGGCTACACCTTC
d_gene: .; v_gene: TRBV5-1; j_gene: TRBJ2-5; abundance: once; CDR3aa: CASSLDSETSYF; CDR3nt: TGCGCCAGCAGCTTGGATTCAGAGACTTCGTACTTC
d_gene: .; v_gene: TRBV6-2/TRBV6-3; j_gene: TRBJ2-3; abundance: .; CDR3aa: CASSLRDWSHTQYF; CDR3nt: TGTGCCAGCAGCCTCCGGGACTGGTCTCATACGCAGTATTTT
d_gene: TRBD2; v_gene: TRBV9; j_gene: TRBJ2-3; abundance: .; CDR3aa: CASSVDWEGGGGDSSTDTQYF; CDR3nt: TGTGCCAGCAGCGTAGACTGGGAGGGAGGCGGGGGGGATTCTAGCACAGATACGCAGTATTTT
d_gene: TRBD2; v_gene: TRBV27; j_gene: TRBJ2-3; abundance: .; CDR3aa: CASSFRFAGGTDTQYF; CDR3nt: TGTGCCAGCAGTTTCCGGTTTGCGGGGGGCACAGATACGCAGTATTTT
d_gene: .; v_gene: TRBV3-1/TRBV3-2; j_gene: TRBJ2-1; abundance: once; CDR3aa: CASTQGGINYNEQFF; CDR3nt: TGTGCCAGCACCCAGGGGGGGATAAACTACAATGAGCAGTTCTTC
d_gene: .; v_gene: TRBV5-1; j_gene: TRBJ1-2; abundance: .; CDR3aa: CASSLGEYGYTF; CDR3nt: TGCGCCAGCAGCTTGGGGGAGTATGGCTACACCTTC
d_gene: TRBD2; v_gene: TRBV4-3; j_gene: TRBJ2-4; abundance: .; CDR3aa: CASSQSGTGGTSGSHIQYF; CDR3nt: TGCGCCAGCAGCCAATCCGGGACAGGGGGGACTAGCGGGAGTCACATTCAGTACTTC
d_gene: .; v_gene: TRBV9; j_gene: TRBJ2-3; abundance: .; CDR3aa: CASSQYSNHPDTQYF; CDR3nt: TGTGCCAGCAGCCAATACTCGAATCACCCAGATACGCAGTATTTT
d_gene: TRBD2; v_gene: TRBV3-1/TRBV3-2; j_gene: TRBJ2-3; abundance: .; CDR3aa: CASSPSGLTITDTQYF; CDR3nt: TGTGCCAGCAGCCCTAGCGGGCTCACAATCACAGATACGCAGTATTTT